This T cell receptor beta chain was sequenced during a study of blood T cells in healthy people across ages. Study-wide background: Every two T cells gave about one barcoded beta molecule via template switching.

This clonotype has only a few counts. Its antigen is unidentified. Next came a second PCR, run for about 7 to 12 cycles, which used a sample-barcoded 5' primer along with a J-beta primer mix. With 12 random nucleotides, a template-switch adaptor tagged each individual cDNA molecule. TCRdb processed the 5' RACE reads anew with MiXCR; each CDR3 protein has one entry. This sample has some 1.7 million distinct CDR3 sequences, with 28% found just once. Overall study findings and caveats: Roughly linear age-related decline in beta diversity appeared, significant by age about 40. Without sorted subsets, naive and antigen-experienced compartments could not be conclusively compared.

This receptor was identified in a woman in her twenties or thirties in good health. Sequencing was done on a sample of blood.

CDR3 bases: TGTGCCAGCACCCGGGACAGGGCGGTCACTGAAGCTTTCTTT. This sequence encodes CASTRDRAVTEAFF. The V gene is TRBV6-5, the J gene TRBJ1-1; TRBD1 agrees at 9 bases. Germline V gives CDR1 MNHEY, CDR2 SVGAGI. V gave up 7 bases and J gave up 4 bases; unmatched junction bases: 7. This CDR3 has 14 amino acids.